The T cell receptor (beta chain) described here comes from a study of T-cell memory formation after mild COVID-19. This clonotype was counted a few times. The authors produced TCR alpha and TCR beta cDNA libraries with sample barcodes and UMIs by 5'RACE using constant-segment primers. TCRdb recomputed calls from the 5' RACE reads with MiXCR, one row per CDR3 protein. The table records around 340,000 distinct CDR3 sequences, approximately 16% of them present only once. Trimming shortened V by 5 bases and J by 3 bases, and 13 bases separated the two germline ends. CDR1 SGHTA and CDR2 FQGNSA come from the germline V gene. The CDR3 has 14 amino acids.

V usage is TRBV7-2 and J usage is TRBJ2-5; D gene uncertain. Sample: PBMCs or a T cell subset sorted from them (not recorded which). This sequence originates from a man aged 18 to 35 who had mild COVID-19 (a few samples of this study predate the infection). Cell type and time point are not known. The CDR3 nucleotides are TGTGCCAGCAGCAAAGGATCACACAAAGAGACCCAGTACTTC. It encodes CASSKGSHKETQYF.